This TCR beta chain is drawn from a study of metastatic and nonmetastatic thyroid tumors. This clone was seen only a few times. Looked up from germline, CDR1 is MNHNY and CDR2 is SVGAGI (reference sequence). This CDR3 has 14 residues. J gave up 3 bases and V 2 bases, and 2 bases lay outside the gene matches. The entire patient cohort was treatment-naive prior to thyroid surgery. TCRdb called clones again from the PCR reads with MiXCR. The sample contains several thousand clones, about 29% of which appear only once. Sequencing was done on a sample of adjacent normal tissue. The chain carries TRBV6-6 and TRBJ2-3, with 7 bases identical to TRBD2. The source of this sequence is a female donor with papillary thyroid cancer or a benign thyroid nodule (not recorded which). Some clones in this sample may be carry-over from other donors' samples. The CDR3, as DNA: TGTGCCAGCAGTTACGGGGGGGGAACAGATACGCAGTATTTT. This encodes CASSYGGGTDTQYF.